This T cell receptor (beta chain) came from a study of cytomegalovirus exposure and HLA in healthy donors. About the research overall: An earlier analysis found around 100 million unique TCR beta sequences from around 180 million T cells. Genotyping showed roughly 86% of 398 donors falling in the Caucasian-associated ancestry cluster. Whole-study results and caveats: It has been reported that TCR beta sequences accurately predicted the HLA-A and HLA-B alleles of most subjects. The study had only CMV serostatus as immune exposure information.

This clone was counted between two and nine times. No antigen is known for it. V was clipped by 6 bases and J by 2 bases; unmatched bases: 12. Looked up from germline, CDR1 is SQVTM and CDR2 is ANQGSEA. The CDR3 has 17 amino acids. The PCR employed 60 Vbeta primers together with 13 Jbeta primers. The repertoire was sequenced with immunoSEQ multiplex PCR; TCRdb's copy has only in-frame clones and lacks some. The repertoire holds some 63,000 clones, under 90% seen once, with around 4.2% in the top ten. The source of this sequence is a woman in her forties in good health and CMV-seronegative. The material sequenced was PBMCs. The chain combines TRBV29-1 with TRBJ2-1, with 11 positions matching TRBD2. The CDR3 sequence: CSVGNPGLAVTYNEQFF. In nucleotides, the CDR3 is TGCAGCGTAGGCAATCCGGGACTAGCGGTTACCTACAATGAGCAGTTCTTC.